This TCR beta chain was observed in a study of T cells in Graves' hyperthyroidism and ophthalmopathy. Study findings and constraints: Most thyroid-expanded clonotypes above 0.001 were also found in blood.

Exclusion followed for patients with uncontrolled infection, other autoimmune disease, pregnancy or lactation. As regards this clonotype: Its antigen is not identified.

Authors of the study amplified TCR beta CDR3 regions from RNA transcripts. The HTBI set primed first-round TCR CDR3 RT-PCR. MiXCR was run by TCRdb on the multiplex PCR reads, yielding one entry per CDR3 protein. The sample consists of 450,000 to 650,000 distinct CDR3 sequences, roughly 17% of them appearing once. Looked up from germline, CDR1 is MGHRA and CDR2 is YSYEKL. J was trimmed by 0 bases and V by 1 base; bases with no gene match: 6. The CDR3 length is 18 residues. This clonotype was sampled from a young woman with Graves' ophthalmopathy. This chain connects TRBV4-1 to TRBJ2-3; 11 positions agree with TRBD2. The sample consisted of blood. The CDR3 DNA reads TGCGCCAGCAGCCAAGGACTAGCGGGGATAAGTAGCACAGATACGCAGTATTTT. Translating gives CASSQGLAGISSTDTQYF.